Below are 17 T cell receptor beta chains sequenced from a single sample in a study of CD8+CD57+ T cells in acquired aplastic anemia. The authors sequenced patients whose flow cytometry had shown CD8+CD57+ cell expansion. Genomic DNA served as template for TCR beta VDJ and CDR3 profiling. TCRdb fed the reads into MiXCR, producing one record per CDR3 protein. The sample consists of about 150,000 distinct CDR3 sequences, about 50% of them appearing once. The material sequenced was sorted CD4+, CD8+, or CD8+CD57+ T cells (not recorded which) from PBMCs. The receptors shown here come from a human donor with aplastic anemia.

In regard to this clonotype: Possible read error: a much larger clone is one base away. The V gene is TRBV9, the J gene TRBJ1-2; D perhaps matches TRBD1 (6 bases). CDR3 length: 15 amino acids. The V gene's germline CDR1 is SGDLS and CDR2 YYNGEE. V dropped 3 bases and J dropped 7 bases, with 19 bases sitting between them. CDR3 sequence: CASSGPRIGGFGYTF. The CDR3 DNA reads as TGTGCCAGCAGCGGGCCTCGGATAGGGGGTTTTGGCTACACCTTC.

This clonotype appeared many times. The V gene is TRBV7-6, the J gene TRBJ2-5; weak D call: TRBD2 (5 bases). Germline values: CDR1 SGHVS, CDR2 FNYEAQ. The CDR3 extends over 14 amino acids. V was cut by 5 bases and J by 7 bases, with 17 bases left in between. CDR3 in DNA: TGTGCCAGCAGCCCAAGCGGTTCGGTAGGGACCCAGTACTTC. Its protein is CASSPSGSVGTQYF.

The chain links TRBV7-9 to TRBJ2-1; D unresolved. Trimming took 5 bases from V and 7 from J, leaving 9 bases between them. The CDR3 contains 12 residues. In germline, CDR1 is SEHNR, CDR2 FQNEAQ (reference sequence). The CDR3 DNA follows: TGTGCCAGCAGCCAAGTAGGAAATGAGCAGTTCTTC. Translation: CASSQVGNEQFF.

The chain couples TRBV20-1 to TRBJ2-5, with 9 positions matching TRBD2. V gave up 5 bases and J gave up 2 bases; unmatched junction bases: 6. Looked up from germline, CDR1 is DFQATT and CDR2 is SNEGSKA (reference sequence). This CDR3 contains 14 residues. CDR3 sequence reads: CSAPRTSVQETQYF. CDR3 DNA sequence: TGCAGTGCTCCCAGGACTAGCGTACAAGAGACCCAGTACTTC.

This clonotype was observed at least ten times. The gene calls are TRBV7-8 and TRBJ2-3; 7 bases agree with TRBD2. The CDR3 length is 14 residues. The V segment lost 5 bases and the J segment 4 bases; nucleotides outside the gene matches: 6. Per germline, CDR1 SGHVS and CDR2 FQNEAQ. CDR3 nucleotide sequence: TGTGCCAGCAGCCATCGCCGGGGGGCAGATACGCAGTATTTT. Translating gives CASSHRRGADTQYF.

As concerns this clonotype: One end of the junction varies from germline; a read error may be responsible. The chain recombines TRBV29-1 with TRBJ2-7; TRBD1 is a possible D gene (5 bases). The CDR3 contains 15 residues. CDR1 SQVTM and CDR2 ANQGSEA come from the germline V gene. The CDR3 bases are TGCAGCGTTGTGTTCCCTCCAGGGTCCTCCAACGAGCAGTACTTC. Amino acids: CSVVFPPGSSNEQYF.

This clonotype was observed many times. The chain links TRBV2 to TRBJ1-5; D call uncertain. V lost 3 bases and J lost 0, with 9 bases in between. The germline V gene has CDR1 SNHLY and CDR2 FYNNEI. The CDR3 runs to 15 residues. The CDR3 bases are TGTGCCAGCAGTGATCAACATGCTAGCAATCAGCCCCAGCATTTT. This translates into CASSDQHASNQPQHF.

The chain is built from TRBV10-2 and TRBJ1-2, with TRBD1 matching over 7 bases. With V trimmed by 11 bases and J by 0 bases, 3 bases remained unmatched. The CDR3 sequence is 12 residues long. Germline CDR1 reads WSHSY; CDR2 reads SAAADI. In DNA, the CDR3 is TGCGCCGTACAGGGGTCTAACTATGGCTACACCTTC. The encoded protein is CAVQGSNYGYTF.

The chain has TRBV20-1 and TRBJ1-1, with a weak D call TRBD1 (6 bases). The V end lost 2 bases, the J end lost 0 bases, and 13 bases lay between the germline ends. Germline assignment: CDR1 DFQATT and CDR2 SNEGSKA (reference sequence). There are 15 residues in the CDR3. The CDR3 protein is CSARYGTSMNTEAFF. CDR3 DNA sequence: TGCAGTGCTAGATACGGGACAAGCATGAACACTGAAGCTTTCTTT.

The chain is built from TRBV14 and TRBJ1-6; D not certain. Germline CDR1 is SGHDN and CDR2 is FVKESK. V gave up 0 bases and J gave up 14 bases, with 11 bases separating them. The CDR3 has 13 amino acids. The CDR3 is CASSQDKGGTLHF. The CDR3 DNA sequence: TGTGCCAGCAGCCAAGATAAGGGAGGAACCCTCCACTTT.

This clonotype was picked up one time. The chain uses TRBV5-1 and TRBJ2-7; D gene unclear. Germline loops: CDR1 SGHRS, CDR2 YFSETQ. Trimming left V 1 base short and J 7 bases short, with 9 bases between. This CDR3 has 12 amino acids. This CDR3 is CASSLTGPEQYF. As DNA, the CDR3 is TGCGCCAGCAGCTTGACGGGTCCGGAGCAGTACTTC.

This chain connects TRBV2 to TRBJ1-3; D not resolved. The V and J ends lost 3 bases and 0 bases respectively, with 9 bases between them. This CDR3 comprises 15 residues. CDR1 is SNHLY and CDR2 is FYNNEI in the germline V gene. The DNA of the CDR3 is TGTGCCAGCAGTGATAAGGGTGCCTCTGGAAACACCATATATTTT. Encoded protein: CASSDKGASGNTIYF.

This clonotype was seen repeatedly, ten times or more. V is TRBV10-3 and J is TRBJ1-5, with TRBD1 as a possible D gene (5 bases). The CDR3 runs 15 residues. The germline gives CDR1 ENHRY, CDR2 SYGVKD. The V end was cut by 8 bases, the J end by 4 bases, with 18 bases between. The DNA of the CDR3 is TGTGCCATCGGGGGATTGGAGGGGAATAATCAGCCCCAGCATTTT. Amino acid sequence: CAIGGLEGNNQPQHF.

CDR3 protein: CAISSASNQPQHF. The CDR3 bases are TGTGCCATCAGTTCAGCTAGCAATCAGCCCCAGCATTTT. The rearrangement links TRBV10-3 to TRBJ1-5; D unresolved. Trimming shortened V by 5 bases and J by 0 bases, and 5 bases separated the two germline ends. This CDR3 is built from 13 residues. Germline lookup yields CDR1 ENHRY and CDR2 SYGVKD.

About this clonotype itself: This may come from a read error, since a much larger clone is one base off. This rearrangement joins TRBV9 to TRBJ1-4; D call uncertain. The CDR3 runs to 13 residues. Germline CDR1 and CDR2: SGDLS and YYNGEE. The ends were cut back, 4 bases at V and 5 bases at J, with 9 bases in the middle. In DNA form, the CDR3 reads TGTGCCAGCAGCCCGGGCAGGAATGAAAAACTGTTTTTT. It yields the protein CASSPGRNEKLFF.

This clonotype was detected ten times or more. The chain is built from TRBV4-3 and TRBJ1-2; D unclear. The V and J ends lost 0 bases and 7 bases respectively, with 9 bases between them. Germline V gene lookup returns CDR1 LGHNA and CDR2 YSLEER. The CDR3 is 13 residues long. CDR3 bases: TGCGCCAGCAGCCAAGATTACGCCCCTGGCTACACCTTC. It yields the protein CASSQDYAPGYTF.

The V and J genes are TRBV10-3 and TRBJ1-3; possible D gene TRBD1, 5 bases. Trimming pared 4 bases from V and 4 bases from J, leaving 11 bases between. Germline V gives CDR1 ENHRY, CDR2 SYGVKD. This CDR3 comprises 14 residues. The CDR3 sequence is CAISAGREGNTIYF. The CDR3 DNA sequence: TGTGCCATCAGTGCCGGCAGGGAGGGAAACACCATATATTTT.